This TCR beta chain stems from a study of blood T cell repertoires in COVID-19. The germline gives CDR1 SGHNT, CDR2 YENEEA. The J segment lost 2 bases and the V segment lost 2 bases, leaving 5 bases of the junction unmatched. The CDR3 runs to 15 residues. The method was immunoSEQ multiplex PCR; TCRdb's version includes in-frame clones alone and lacks a portion of them. There are a few hundred thousand clones in the sample; under 85% occur only once, and around 5% lies in the top ten. The chain recombines TRBV11-3 with TRBJ2-5; 7 positions match TRBD1. The receptor was derived from a woman aged 50 to 60 who had recovered from COVID-19. Specimen: PBMCs or T cells enriched from blood (not recorded which). The CDR3 sequence is CASSLRQGQQETQYF. DNA of the CDR3: TGTGCCAGCAGCTTACGCCAGGGACAGCAAGAGACCCAGTACTTC.